The clone carrying this T cell receptor (beta chain) appeared a single time. Germline is not matched at one junction end, which may reflect a read error. The record originates from a study of T-cell memory formation after mild COVID-19. Germline-derived CDR1 and CDR2 are SGHTA and FQGNSA. The CDR3 spans 15 residues. TCRdb reprocessed the 5' RACE reads via MiXCR and lists one record per CDR3 protein. The sample shows 150,000 to 200,000 distinct CDR3 sequences, roughly 11% of them seen only once. The sequenced sample consisted of PBMCs or a T cell subset sorted from them (not recorded which). This sequence originates from a man between 18 and 29 years old who had mild COVID-19 (a few samples of this study predate the infection). Cell type and time point are not known. This sequence joins TRBV7-2 and TRBJ2-1; 14 bases map to TRBD2. CDR3 DNA: TGTGCCAGCAGCTTCTCGAATCCGGGACTAGCGGGGGCCCGCTTC. Translation gives CASSFSNPGLAGARF.